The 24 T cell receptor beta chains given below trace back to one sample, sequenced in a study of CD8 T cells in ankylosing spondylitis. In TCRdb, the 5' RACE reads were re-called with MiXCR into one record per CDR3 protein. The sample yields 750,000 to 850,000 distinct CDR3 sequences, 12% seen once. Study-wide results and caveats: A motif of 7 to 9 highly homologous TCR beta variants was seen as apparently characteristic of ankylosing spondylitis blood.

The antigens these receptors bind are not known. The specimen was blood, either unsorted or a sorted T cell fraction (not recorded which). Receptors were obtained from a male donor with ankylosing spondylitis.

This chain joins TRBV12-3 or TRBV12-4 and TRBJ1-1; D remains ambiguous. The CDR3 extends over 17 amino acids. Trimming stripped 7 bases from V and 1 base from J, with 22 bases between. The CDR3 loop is CASKLSPRPRGNTEAFF. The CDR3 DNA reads TGTGCCAGCAAACTCTCGCCCAGGCCCAGAGGGAACACTGAAGCTTTCTTT.

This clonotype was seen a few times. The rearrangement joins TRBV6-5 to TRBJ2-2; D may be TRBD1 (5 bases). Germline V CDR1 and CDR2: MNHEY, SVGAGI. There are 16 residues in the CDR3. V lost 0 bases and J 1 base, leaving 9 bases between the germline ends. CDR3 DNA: TGTGCCAGCAGTTACTCCATCAGGGTGAACACCGGGGAGCTGTTTTTT. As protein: CASSYSIRVNTGELFF.

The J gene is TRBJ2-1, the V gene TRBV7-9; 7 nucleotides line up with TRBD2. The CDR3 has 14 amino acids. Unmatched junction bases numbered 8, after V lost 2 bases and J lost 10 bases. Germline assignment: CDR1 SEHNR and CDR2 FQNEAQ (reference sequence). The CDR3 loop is CASSLSSAGREQFF. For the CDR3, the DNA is TGTGCCAGCAGCTTATCGTCAGCGGGGCGGGAGCAGTTCTTC.

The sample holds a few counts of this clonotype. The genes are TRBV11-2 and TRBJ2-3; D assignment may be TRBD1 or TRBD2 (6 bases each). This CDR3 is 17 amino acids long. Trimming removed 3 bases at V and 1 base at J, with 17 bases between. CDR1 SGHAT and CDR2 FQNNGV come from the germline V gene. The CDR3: CASSFPRGGSGTDTQYF. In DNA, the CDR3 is TGTGCCAGCAGCTTTCCCAGGGGAGGAAGCGGCACAGATACGCAGTATTTT.

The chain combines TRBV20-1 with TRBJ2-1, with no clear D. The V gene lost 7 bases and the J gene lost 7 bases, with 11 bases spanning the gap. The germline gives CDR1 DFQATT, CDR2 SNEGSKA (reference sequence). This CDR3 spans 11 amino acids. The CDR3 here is CSVQTINEQFF. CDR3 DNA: TGCAGTGTTCAGACGATTAATGAGCAGTTCTTC.

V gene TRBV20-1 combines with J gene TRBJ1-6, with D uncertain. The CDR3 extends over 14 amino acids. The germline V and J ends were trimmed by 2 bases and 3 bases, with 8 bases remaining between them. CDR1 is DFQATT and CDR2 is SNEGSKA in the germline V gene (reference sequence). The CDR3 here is CSARQADYNSPLHF. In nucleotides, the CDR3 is TGCAGTGCTAGACAGGCGGACTATAATTCACCCCTCCACTTT.

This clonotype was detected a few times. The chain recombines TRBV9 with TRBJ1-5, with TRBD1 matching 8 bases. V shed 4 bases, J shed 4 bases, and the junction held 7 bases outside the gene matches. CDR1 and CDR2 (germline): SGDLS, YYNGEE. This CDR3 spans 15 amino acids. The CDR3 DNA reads TGTGCCAGCAGCCCGCGGACAGGGTGGAATCAGCCCCAGCATTTT. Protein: CASSPRTGWNQPQHF.

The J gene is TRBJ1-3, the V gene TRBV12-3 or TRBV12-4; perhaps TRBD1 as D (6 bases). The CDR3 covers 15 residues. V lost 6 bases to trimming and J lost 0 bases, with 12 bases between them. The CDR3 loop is CASRSGQYSGNTIYF. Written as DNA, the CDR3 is TGTGCCAGCAGATCGGGACAATACTCTGGAAACACCATATATTTT.

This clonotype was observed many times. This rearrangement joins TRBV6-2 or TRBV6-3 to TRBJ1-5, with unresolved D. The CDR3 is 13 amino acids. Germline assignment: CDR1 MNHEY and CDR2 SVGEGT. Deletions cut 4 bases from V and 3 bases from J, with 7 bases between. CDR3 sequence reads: CASSSVYNQPQHF. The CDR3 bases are TGTGCCAGCAGTTCCGTTTACAATCAGCCCCAGCATTTT.

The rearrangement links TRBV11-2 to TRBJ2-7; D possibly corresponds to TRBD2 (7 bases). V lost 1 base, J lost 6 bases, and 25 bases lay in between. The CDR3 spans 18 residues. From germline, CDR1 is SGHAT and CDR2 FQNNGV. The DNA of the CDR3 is TGTGCCAGCAGCTTAGTGGGAACACCCCTATGGGGGGGGGCCGAGCAGTACTTC. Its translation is CASSLVGTPLWGGAEQYF.

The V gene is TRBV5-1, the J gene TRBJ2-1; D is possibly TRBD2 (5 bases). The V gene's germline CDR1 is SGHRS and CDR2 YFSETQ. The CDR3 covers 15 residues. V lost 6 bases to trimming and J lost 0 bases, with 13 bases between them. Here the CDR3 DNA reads TGCGCCAGCACCCGCGGGTTGAGCTCCTACAATGAGCAGTTCTTC. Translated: CASTRGLSSYNEQFF.

Written as DNA, the CDR3 is TGTGCCAGCAGCGTAGATAGTTTTAGCAATCAGCCCCAGCATTTT. As protein: CASSVDSFSNQPQHF. V is TRBV9 and J is TRBJ1-5; D uncertain. Germline CDR1 and CDR2: SGDLS and YYNGEE. The germline V and J ends were trimmed by 0 bases and 0 bases, with 7 bases remaining between them. The CDR3 is made up of 15 amino acids.

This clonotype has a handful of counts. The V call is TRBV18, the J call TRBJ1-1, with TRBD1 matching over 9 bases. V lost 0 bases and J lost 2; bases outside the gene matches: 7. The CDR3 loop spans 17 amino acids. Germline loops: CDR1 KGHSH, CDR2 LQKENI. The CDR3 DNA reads TGTGCCAGCTCACCACCGGGACAGGGTTTCGGTAACACTGAAGCTTTCTTT. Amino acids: CASSPPGQGFGNTEAFF.

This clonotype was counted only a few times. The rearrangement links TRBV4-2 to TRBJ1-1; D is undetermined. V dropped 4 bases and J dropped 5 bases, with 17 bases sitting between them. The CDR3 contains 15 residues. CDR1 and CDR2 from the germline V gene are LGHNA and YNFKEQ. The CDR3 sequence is CASSPRSPGWTEAFF. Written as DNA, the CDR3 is TGTGCCAGCAGCCCCAGGTCCCCCGGTTGGACTGAAGCTTTCTTT.

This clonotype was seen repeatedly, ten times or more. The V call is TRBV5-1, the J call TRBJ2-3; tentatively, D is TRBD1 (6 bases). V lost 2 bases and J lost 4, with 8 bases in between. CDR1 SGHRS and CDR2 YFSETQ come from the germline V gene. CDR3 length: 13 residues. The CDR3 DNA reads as TGCGCCAGCAGCTTTGCAGGGGCAGATACGCAGTATTTT. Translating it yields CASSFAGADTQYF.

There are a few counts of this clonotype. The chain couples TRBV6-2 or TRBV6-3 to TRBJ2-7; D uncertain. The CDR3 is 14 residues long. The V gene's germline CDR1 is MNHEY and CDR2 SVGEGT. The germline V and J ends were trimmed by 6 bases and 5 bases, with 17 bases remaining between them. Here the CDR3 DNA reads TGTGCCAGCAGACCTGAGGTCCGTTACCACGAGCAGTACTTC. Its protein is CASRPEVRYHEQYF.

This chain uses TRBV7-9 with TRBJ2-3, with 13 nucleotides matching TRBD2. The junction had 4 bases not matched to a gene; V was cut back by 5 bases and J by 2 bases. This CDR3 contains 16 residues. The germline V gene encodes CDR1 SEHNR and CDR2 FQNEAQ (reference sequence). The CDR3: CASSAGTSGVTDTQYF. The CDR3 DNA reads TGTGCCAGCAGCGCCGGGACTAGCGGGGTCACAGATACGCAGTATTTT.

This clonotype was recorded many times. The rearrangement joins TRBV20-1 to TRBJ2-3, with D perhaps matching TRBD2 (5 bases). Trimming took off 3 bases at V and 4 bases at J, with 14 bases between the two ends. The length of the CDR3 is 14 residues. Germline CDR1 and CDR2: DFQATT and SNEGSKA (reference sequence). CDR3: CSASSLASSDTQYF. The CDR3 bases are TGCAGTGCTAGTAGTCTAGCTAGCTCAGATACGCAGTATTTT.

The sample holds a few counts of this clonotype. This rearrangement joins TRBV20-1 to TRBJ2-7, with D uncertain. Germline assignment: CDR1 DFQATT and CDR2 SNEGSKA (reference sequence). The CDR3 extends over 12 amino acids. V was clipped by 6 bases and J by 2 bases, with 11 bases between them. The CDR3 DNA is TGCAGTGCACAGTTGGACCCCTACGAGCAGTACTTC. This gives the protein CSAQLDPYEQYF.

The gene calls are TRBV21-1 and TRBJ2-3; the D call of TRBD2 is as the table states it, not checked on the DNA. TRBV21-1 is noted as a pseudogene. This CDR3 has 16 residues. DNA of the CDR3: TGTGCCAGCAGCAGCGGGACGGTCTTTAGCACAGATACGCAGTATTTT. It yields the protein CASSSGTVFSTDTQYF.

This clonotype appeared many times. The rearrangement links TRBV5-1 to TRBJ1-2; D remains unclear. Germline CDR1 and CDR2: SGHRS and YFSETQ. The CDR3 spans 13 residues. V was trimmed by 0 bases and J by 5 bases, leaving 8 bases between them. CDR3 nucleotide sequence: TGCGCCAGCAGCTTGGAAACCCCTTATGGCTACACCTTC. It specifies CASSLETPYGYTF.

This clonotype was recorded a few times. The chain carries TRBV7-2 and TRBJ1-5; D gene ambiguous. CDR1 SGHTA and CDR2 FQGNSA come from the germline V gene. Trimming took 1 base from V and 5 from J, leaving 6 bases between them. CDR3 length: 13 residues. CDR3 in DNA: TGTGCCAGCAGCTTAGGAATGGATCAGCCCCAGCATTTT. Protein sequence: CASSLGMDQPQHF.

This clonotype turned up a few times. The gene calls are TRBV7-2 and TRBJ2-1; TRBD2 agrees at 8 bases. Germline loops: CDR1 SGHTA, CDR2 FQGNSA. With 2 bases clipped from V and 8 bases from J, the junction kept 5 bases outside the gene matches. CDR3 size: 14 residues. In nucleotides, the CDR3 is TGTGCCAGCAGCTTACAAGCGGGAGTGGATGAGCAGTTCTTC. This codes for CASSLQAGVDEQFF.

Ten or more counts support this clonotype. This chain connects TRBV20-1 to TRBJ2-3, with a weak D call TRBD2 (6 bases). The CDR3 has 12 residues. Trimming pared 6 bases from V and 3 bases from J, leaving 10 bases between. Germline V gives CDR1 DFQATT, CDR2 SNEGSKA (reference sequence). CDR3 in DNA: TGCAGTGCGAGGGACTTTACAGATACGCAGTATTTT. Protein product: CSARDFTDTQYF.